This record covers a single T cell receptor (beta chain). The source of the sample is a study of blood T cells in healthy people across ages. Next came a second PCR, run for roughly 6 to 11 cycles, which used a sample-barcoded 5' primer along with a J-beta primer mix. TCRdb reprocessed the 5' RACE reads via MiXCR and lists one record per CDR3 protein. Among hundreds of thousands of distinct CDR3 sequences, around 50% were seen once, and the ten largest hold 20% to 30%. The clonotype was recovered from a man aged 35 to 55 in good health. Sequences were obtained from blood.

DNA of the CDR3: TGTGCCAGCAGCACCGGACAGGGAGGGACCACAGATACGCAGTATTTT. Translation gives CASSTGQGGTTDTQYF. The chain recombines TRBV7-8 with TRBJ2-3, with D possibly TRBD1 on 8 matching bases. CDR1 and CDR2 (germline): SGHVS, FQNEAQ. The CDR3 length is 16 residues. The V and J ends lost 5 bases and 2 bases respectively, with 17 bases between them.